This TCR beta chain emerged from a study of cytomegalovirus exposure and HLA in healthy donors. Regarding the study as a whole: The investigators catalogued 150 or so TCR beta chains as cytomegalovirus-associated.

Germline lookup yields CDR1 MNHNS and CDR2 SASEGT. This CDR3 contains 18 residues. Losses at the gene ends were 0 bases for V and 0 bases for J; bases not matched to a gene: 6. This clone turned up a few times. Its target is not known. PCR used 60 Vbeta primers and 13 Jbeta primers. Produced via immunoSEQ multiplex PCR; TCRdb's table is partial and in-frame only. The data contain about 43,000 clones, 55% to 75% of them singletons. The V call is TRBV6-1, the J call TRBJ1-5; TRBD1 aligns across 9 bases. The clonotype was recovered from a man between 60 and 75 years old in good health and CMV-seropositive. Sequenced: PBMCs. This CDR3 reads CASSEAGQGRSSNQPQHF. The CDR3 DNA sequence: TGTGCCAGCAGTGAAGCAGGACAGGGGAGGAGTAGCAATCAGCCCCAGCATTTT.